This T cell receptor beta chain was identified during a study of regulatory and conventional T cells in RAG deficiency. Comment on this clone: Its antigen is currently unknown.

TCRdb's copy holds only in-frame clones and misses some; the assay was immunoSEQ multiplex PCR. The table shows around 30,000 clones, with around 96% occurring only once. This CDR3 has 15 residues. Germline lookup yields CDR1 SNHLY and CDR2 FYNNEI. V lost 5 bases to trimming and J lost 4 bases, with 15 bases between them. Genomic DNA came from blood conventional CD4+ T cells gated CD25-low CD127-high. Findings of the study overall: Compared with controls, unique Treg TCR beta sequences dropped roughly 96-fold in Omenn syndrome and CID/AS. Control T-cell subsets had markedly higher Shannon entropy and lower Simpson indices than RAG-deficient patients.

This sample also appeared in a second study, on regulatory T cells. According to that study: Primers: 52 TRBV forward and 13 TRBJ reverse.

The sequenced sample consisted of CD25- CD4+ T cells sorted from blood. This chain connects TRBV2 to TRBJ1-3; a possible D gene is TRBD1 (5 bases). The receptor's source is a human donor in good health. The CDR3 reads CASSLDSVGGNTIYF. The CDR3 bases are TGTGCCAGCAGTCTTGACAGCGTCGGGGGAAACACCATATATTTT.